This TCR beta chain is from a study of CD8 T cells in Susac syndrome. Study-wide findings and caveats: By the study's own acknowledgment, its TCR sequencing and HLA analysis included relatively few individuals.

Random-hexamer reverse transcription was applied to about 0.45 to 1 ug RNA. Multiplex PCR with immunoSEQ amplified the TCR beta CDR3 across 54 Vbeta and 13 Jbeta. MiXCR, applied by TCRdb to the immunoSEQ multiplex PCR reads, yields one record per CDR3 protein. This sample has about 160,000 distinct CDR3 sequences, with 85% to 95% found just once. The authors sequenced TCR beta from blood CD8+ and CD4+ T cells. Bulk CD8+ and CD4+ cells came from magnetic negative isolation; CD8+ TEMRA by FACS. Remarks on this clonotype: Antigen: not known.

From germline, CDR1 is GTSNPN and CDR2 SVGIG (reference sequence). CDR3 length equals 14 residues. J lost 11 bases, V lost 7 bases, and 17 bases had no gene match. The specimen was CD4+ T cells from PBMCs. This sequence originates from a human donor in good health. The chain employs TRBV30 and TRBJ2-1, with 7 bases fitting TRBD2. The CDR3 coding sequence is TGTGCCTCAACCTTGGGGGGGTCTACAGCTCAGCAGTTCTTC. Amino acid sequence: CASTLGGSTAQQFF.